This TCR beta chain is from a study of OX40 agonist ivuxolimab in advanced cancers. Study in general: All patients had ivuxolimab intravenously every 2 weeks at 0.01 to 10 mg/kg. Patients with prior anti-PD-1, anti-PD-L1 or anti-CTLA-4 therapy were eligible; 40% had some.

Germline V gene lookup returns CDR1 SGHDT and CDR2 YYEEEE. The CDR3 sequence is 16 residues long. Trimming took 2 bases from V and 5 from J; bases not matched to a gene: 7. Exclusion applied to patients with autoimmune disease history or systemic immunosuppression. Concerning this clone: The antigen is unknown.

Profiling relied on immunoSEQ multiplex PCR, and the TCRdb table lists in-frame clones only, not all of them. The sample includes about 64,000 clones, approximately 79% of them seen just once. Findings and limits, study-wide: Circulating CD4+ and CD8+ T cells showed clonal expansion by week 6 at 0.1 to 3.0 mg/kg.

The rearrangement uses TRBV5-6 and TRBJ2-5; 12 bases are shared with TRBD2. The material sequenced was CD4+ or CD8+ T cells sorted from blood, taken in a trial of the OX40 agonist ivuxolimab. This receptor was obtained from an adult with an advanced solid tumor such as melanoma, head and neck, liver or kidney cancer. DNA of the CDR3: TGTGCCAGCAGCTTCAGACTAGCGGGAGTGATCGAGACCCAGTACTTC. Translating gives CASSFRLAGVIETQYF.